This T cell receptor (beta chain) originates from a study of T cell repertoires in cytomegalovirus infection. Study overall: In public TCR beta signatures, there were indications of both CMV infection and matching HLA type.

Via MiXCR, TCRdb re-called the reads, giving one row per CDR3 protein. The sample holds more than 400,000 distinct CDR3 sequences, approximately 25% seen once. Study results and caveats: HLA-C-restricted CMV-specific TCR beta clonotypes were dominant in the ex vivo response. Using cumulative public TCR beta family frequency, the authors identified those who carried CMV together with the relevant HLA.

In regard to this clonotype: What it recognizes is unknown.

The V end was cut by 5 bases, the J end by 8 bases, with 19 bases between. In germline, CDR1 is LGHDT, CDR2 YNNKEL (reference sequence). This CDR3 contains 15 residues. The sequenced sample was PBMCs. The chain recombines TRBV3-1 with TRBJ2-1; TRBD1 is a possible D gene (5 bases). The origin of this receptor is a human donor in good health (CMV status not recorded). Some clones in this sample may be carry-over from other donors' samples. In DNA form, the CDR3 reads TGTGCCAGCAGCGAAGCAGGGATGGTTACCTATGAGCAGTTCTTC. It codes for CASSEAGMVTYEQFF.